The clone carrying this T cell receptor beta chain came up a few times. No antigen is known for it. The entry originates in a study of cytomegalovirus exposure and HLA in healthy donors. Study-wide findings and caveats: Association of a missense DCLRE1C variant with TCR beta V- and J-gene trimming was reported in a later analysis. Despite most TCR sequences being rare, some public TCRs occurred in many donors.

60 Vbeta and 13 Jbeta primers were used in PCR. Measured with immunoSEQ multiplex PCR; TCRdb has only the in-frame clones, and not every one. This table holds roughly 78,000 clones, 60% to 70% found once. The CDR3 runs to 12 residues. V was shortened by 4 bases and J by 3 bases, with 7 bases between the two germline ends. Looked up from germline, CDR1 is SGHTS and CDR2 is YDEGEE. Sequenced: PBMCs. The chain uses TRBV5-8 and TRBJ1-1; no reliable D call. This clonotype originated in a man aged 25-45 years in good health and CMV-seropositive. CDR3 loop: CASSTQYTEAFF. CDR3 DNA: TGTGCCAGCAGCACTCAATACACTGAAGCTTTCTTT.